This TCR beta chain emerged from a study of cytomegalovirus exposure and HLA in healthy donors. Points from the study as a whole: Researchers had no immune exposure information except CMV serostatus available. At a 0.05 false discovery rate, a later analysis found over 15,000 TCR beta sequences to be associated with HLA alleles. The likely origin of a cluster of highly shared sequence variants was a sequencing artifact.

PCR amplification relied on 60 Vbeta primers (plus 13 Jbeta primers). Profiled with immunoSEQ multiplex PCR; TCRdb holds only in-frame clones, not every one. The repertoire holds tens of thousands of clones, 70% to 80% seen once, with around 6% in the top ten. Turning to this clone: Its cognate antigen is unknown.

V lost 3 bases and J 2 bases, leaving 19 bases between the germline ends. The V gene's germline CDR1 is SGHVS and CDR2 FQNEAQ. This CDR3 is built from 17 residues. This sequence was found in a man in his forties or fifties in good health and CMV-seronegative. This chain uses TRBV7-8 with TRBJ2-5, with D possibly TRBD2 on 6 matching bases. The specimen sequenced was PBMCs. The CDR3 DNA reads TGTGCCAGCAGCTTTCAAAAAGGGCTCGGGGGACAAGAGACCCAGTACTTC. As protein: CASSFQKGLGGQETQYF.